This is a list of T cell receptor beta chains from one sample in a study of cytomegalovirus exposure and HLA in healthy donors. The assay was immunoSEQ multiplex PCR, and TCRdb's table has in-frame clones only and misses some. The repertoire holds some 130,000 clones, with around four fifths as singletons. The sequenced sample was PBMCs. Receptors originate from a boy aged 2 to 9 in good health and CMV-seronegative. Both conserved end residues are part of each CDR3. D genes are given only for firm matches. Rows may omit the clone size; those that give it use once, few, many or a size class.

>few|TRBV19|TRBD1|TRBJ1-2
CASNTRTGDYGYTF
TGTGCTTCAAACACCAGGACAGGGGACTATGGCTACACCTTC
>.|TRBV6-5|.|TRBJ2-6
CASRLHGSGANVLTF
TGTGCCAGCAGACTTCACGGCTCTGGGGCCAACGTCCTGACTTTC
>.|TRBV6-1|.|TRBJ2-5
CASSDFLEETQYF
TGTGCCAGCAGTGACTTCTTAGAAGAGACCCAGTACTTC
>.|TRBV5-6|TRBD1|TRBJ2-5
CASSSRWRQGVRETQYF
TGTGCCAGCAGCTCAAGGTGGAGACAGGGGGTACGGGAGACCCAGTACTTC
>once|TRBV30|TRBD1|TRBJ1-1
CAWQRTGNTEAFF
TGTGCCTGGCAAAGGACAGGGAATACTGAAGCTTTCTTT
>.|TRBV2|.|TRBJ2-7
CASSPLDSSHYEQYF
TGTGCCAGCAGTCCCCTTGACAGTTCTCATTACGAGCAGTACTTC
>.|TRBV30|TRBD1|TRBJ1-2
CARTGGGHGYTF
TGTGCCCGTACAGGGGGAGGACATGGCTACACCTTC
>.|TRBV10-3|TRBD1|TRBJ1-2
CAISRGGTGGHYGYTF
TGTGCCATCAGCCGTGGGGGGACAGGGGGGCACTATGGCTACACCTTC
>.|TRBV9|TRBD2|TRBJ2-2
CASSAGLAGGSTGELFF
TGTGCCAGCAGCGCCGGACTAGCGGGGGGGAGCACCGGGGAGCTGTTTTTT
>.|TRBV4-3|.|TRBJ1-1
CASSRGKGRGEAFF
TGCGCCAGCAGCCGAGGGAAAGGGCGGGGTGAAGCTTTCTTT
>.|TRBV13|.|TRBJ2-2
CASSLAGDGELFF
TGTGCCAGCAGCTTAGCCGGGGACGGGGAGCTGTTTTTT
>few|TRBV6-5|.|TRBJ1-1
CASTKLITDTEAFF
TGTGCCAGCACCAAGCTGATTACCGACACTGAAGCTTTCTTT
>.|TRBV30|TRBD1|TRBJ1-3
CAWRTGPGNTIYF
TGTGCCTGGAGGACAGGGCCCGGAAACACCATATATTTT
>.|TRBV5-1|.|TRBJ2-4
CASSLTSSRFDIQYF
TGCGCCAGCAGCTTGACAAGTTCAAGATTTGACATTCAGTACTTC
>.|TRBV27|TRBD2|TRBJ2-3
CASSGGLAGGPSDTQYF
TGTGCCAGCAGTGGGGGGCTTGCGGGAGGGCCCTCAGATACGCAGTATTTT
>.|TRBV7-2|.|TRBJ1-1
CASSLANRRDEAFF
TGTGCCAGCAGCTTAGCGAACCGACGGGATGAAGCTTTCTTT
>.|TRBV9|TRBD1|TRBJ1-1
CASSVGTGNTEAFF
TGTGCCAGCAGCGTAGGGACAGGGAACACTGAAGCTTTCTTT
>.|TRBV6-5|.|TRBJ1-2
CASSSQGFGYTF
TGTGCCAGCAGTTCGCAGGGATTTGGCTACACCTTC
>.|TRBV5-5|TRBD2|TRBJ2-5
CASSSLAGGQETQYF
TGTGCCAGCAGCTCCCTAGCGGGGGGGCAAGAGACCCAGTACTTC
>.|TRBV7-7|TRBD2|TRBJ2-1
CASSLAGSGRGYNEQFF
TGTGCTAGCAGCTTAGCAGGGAGCGGGAGGGGTTACAATGAGCAGTTCTTC
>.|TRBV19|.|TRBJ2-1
CASSMTGLYNEQFF
TGTGCCAGTAGTATGACAGGTCTCTACAATGAGCAGTTCTTC
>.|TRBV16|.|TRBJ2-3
CASSPPGVTDTQYF
TGTGCCAGCAGCCCCCCCGGGGTCACAGATACGCAGTATTTT
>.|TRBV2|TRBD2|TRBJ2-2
CASRALGLAGVRTGELFF
TGTGCCAGCAGGGCCCTGGGACTAGCGGGAGTAAGGACCGGGGAGCTGTTTTTT
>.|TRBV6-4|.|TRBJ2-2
CASSDSFDSSDTGELFF
TGTGCCAGCAGTGACTCATTCGATAGTTCGGACACCGGGGAGCTGTTTTTT
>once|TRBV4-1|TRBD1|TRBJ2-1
CASSQPGQGLSYNEQFF
TGCGCCAGCAGCCAGCCCGGACAGGGCCTCTCCTACAATGAGCAGTTCTTC
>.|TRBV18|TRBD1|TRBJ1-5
CASSPTGQVNQPQHF
TGTGCCAGCTCACCAACAGGACAGGTCAATCAGCCCCAGCATTTT